This T cell receptor (beta chain) originates from a study of cytomegalovirus exposure and HLA in healthy donors. Study-level points and caveats: After further analysis at a later stage, 15,000 to 20,000 TCR beta sequences were associated with HLA alleles at 0.05 false discovery rate.

On this clone itself: The antigen remains undetermined.

Donors in the study were healthy people who gave bone marrow. Germline CDR1 is SQVTM and CDR2 is ANQGSEA. This CDR3 has 15 amino acids. V lost 4 bases and J 1 base, leaving 16 bases between the germline ends. The PCR had 60 Vbeta and 13 Jbeta primers. Generated by immunoSEQ multiplex PCR, the TCRdb table keeps only in-frame clones and is missing some. The record lists some 160,000 clones, of which the ten most abundant hold 2.1%. The source of this sequence is a man between 25 and 39 years old in good health and CMV-seronegative. This chain joins TRBV29-1 and TRBJ1-1; no firm D call. Sequences were obtained from PBMCs. CDR3 sequence reads: CSVVGTGGRNTEAFF. The CDR3 bases are TGCAGCGTTGTAGGAACGGGAGGGAGGAACACTGAAGCTTTCTTT.